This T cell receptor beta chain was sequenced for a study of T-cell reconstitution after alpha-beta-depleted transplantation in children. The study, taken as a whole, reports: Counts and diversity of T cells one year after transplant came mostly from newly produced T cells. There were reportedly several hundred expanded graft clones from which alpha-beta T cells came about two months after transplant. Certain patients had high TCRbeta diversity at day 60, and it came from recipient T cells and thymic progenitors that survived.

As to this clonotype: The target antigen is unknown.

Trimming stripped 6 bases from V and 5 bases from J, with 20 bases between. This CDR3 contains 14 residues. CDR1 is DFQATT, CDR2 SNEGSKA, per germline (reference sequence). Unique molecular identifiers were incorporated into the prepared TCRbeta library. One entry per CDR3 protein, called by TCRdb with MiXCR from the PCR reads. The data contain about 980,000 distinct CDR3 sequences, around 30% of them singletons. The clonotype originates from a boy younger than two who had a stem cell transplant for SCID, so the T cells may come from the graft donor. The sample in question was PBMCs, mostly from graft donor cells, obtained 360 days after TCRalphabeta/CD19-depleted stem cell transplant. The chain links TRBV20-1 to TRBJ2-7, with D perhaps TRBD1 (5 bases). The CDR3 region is CSAKLQGLGHEQYF. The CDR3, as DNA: TGCAGTGCGAAACTCCAGGGCCTAGGCCACGAGCAGTACTTC.